These 29 T cell receptor beta chains came from one sample sequenced in a study of cytomegalovirus exposure and HLA in healthy donors. Use of 60 Vbeta and 13 Jbeta primers characterized the PCR. TCRdb's copy holds only in-frame clones and misses some; the assay was immunoSEQ multiplex PCR. The data show 90,000 or so clones, roughly two thirds seen once. Sequencing was done on a sample of PBMCs. The receptors derive from a woman between 45 and 65 years old in good health and CMV-seropositive.

The rearrangement uses TRBV2 and TRBJ2-3; 12 bases map to TRBD2. The CDR3 spans 15 residues. J gave up 4 bases and V 7 bases, and 6 bases lay outside the gene matches. The germline V gene has CDR1 SNHLY and CDR2 FYNNEI. The CDR3 is CASIPLAGGADTQYF. The DNA of the CDR3 is TGTGCCAGCATACCACTAGCGGGGGGCGCAGATACGCAGTATTTT. Using reference TRBV2 and TRBJ2-3 for the parts outside the CDR3, the full variable domain is EPEVTQTPSHQVTQMGQEVILRCVPISNHLYFYWYRQILGQKVEFLVSFYNNEISEKSEIFDDQFSVERPDGSNFTLKIRSTKLEDSAMYFCASIPLAGGADTQYFGPGTRLTVL.

V usage is TRBV7-9 and J usage is TRBJ2-7, with TRBD2 matching 8 bases. The V gene's germline CDR1 is SEHNR and CDR2 FQNEAQ (reference sequence). Trimming removed 6 bases from V and 7 bases from J; junction bases left unmatched: 2. This CDR3 is built from 11 residues. The CDR3 DNA is TGTGCCAGCAGATCGGGGGGGGAGCAGTACTTC. This gives the protein CASRSGGEQYF.

This rearrangement joins TRBV7-9 to TRBJ1-1; D not resolved. V lost 3 bases to trimming and J lost 1 base, with 9 bases between them. Germline V gene data show CDR1 as SEHNR and CDR2 as FQNEAQ (reference sequence). The CDR3 extends over 14 amino acids. The chain's CDR3 is CASSLGGENTEAFF. The CDR3 DNA sequence: TGTGCCAGCAGCTTGGGTGGAGAGAACACTGAAGCTTTCTTT.

The rearrangement joins TRBV28 to TRBJ2-1; 9 nucleotides match TRBD2. Germline trimming cut 7 bases from V and 8 bases from J; bases unmatched to any gene: 18. The CDR3 contains 17 residues. The germline gives CDR1 MDHEN, CDR2 SYDVKM. CDR3 sequence (DNA): TGTGCCAGCAATTCCCGAGGAGGCGGGAGGGCCTGGGATGAGCAGTTCTTC. As protein: CASNSRGGGRAWDEQFF.

The CDR3 protein is CASSGKKQGYEQYF. The CDR3 DNA reads as TGTGCCAGTAGTGGTAAGAAACAGGGCTACGAGCAGTACTTC. This chain links TRBV19 with TRBJ2-7; D may be TRBD1 (6 bases). Trimming pared 5 bases from V and 3 bases from J, leaving 14 bases between. CDR3 length equals 14 residues. The germline V gene has CDR1 LNHDA and CDR2 SQIVND (reference sequence).

Concerning this clone: The sample carries other DNA sequences with the same CDR3. The rearrangement links TRBV7-2 to TRBJ2-7; 8 nucleotides agree with TRBD2. Germline V gene lookup returns CDR1 SGHTA and CDR2 FQGNSA. The CDR3 covers 15 residues. The J segment lost 2 bases and the V segment lost 1 base, leaving 4 bases of the junction unmatched. DNA of the CDR3: TGTGCCAGCAGCTTAGTGGCGGGAGGCACCTACGAGCAGTACTTC. It is translated as CASSLVAGGTYEQYF.

The V and J genes are TRBV27 and TRBJ2-7, with 8 bases that match TRBD2. The CDR3 sequence is 11 residues long. Germline loops: CDR1 MNHEY, CDR2 SMNVEV (reference sequence). V lost 8 bases and J lost 6; bases outside the gene matches: 3. The CDR3 loop is CASGGRSEQYF. CDR3 nucleotide sequence: TGTGCCAGCGGCGGGAGGTCCGAGCAGTACTTC.

V is TRBV4-1 and J is TRBJ1-2; tentatively, D is TRBD1 (6 bases). The ends were cut back, 0 bases at V and 4 bases at J, with 9 bases in the middle. Germline V lookup: CDR1 MGHRA, CDR2 YSYEKL. The length of the CDR3 is 14 residues. The CDR3 bases are TGCGCCAGCAGCCAAGACCCAGGGGTCTATGGCTACACCTTC. Translation: CASSQDPGVYGYTF.

A few counts support this clone. The chain combines TRBV18 with TRBJ1-1, with 9 bases fitting TRBD1. Germline loops: CDR1 KGHSH, CDR2 LQKENI. V shed 6 bases and J 8 bases; nucleotides not matched to a gene: 10. CDR3 size: 14 residues. The CDR3 is CASSRGQGGAEAFF. CDR3 coding DNA: TGTGCCAGCTCCCGGGGACAGGGCGGTGCCGAAGCTTTCTTT.

The CDR3 reads CASSLQVAQAYEQYF. The CDR3, as DNA: TGTGCCAGCAGCTTACAGGTCGCGCAGGCCTACGAGCAGTACTTC. The chain couples TRBV7-2 to TRBJ2-7; no clear D gene. Trimming pared 2 bases from V and 2 bases from J, leaving 13 bases between. CDR3 length: 15 amino acids. In germline, CDR1 is SGHTA, CDR2 FQGNSA.

This clone was counted a few times. This rearrangement joins TRBV2 to TRBJ1-2; 9 bases are shared with TRBD1. Germline V gene lookup returns CDR1 SNHLY and CDR2 FYNNEI. The CDR3 sequence is 13 residues long. Losses at the gene ends were 4 bases for V and 6 bases for J; bases not matched to a gene: 3. The CDR3 is CASSADRGDGYTF. The CDR3 DNA sequence: TGTGCCAGCAGTGCGGACAGGGGCGATGGCTACACCTTC.

This clone was detected a few times. The CDR3 here is CASATGTGGAGFF. DNA for the CDR3: TGCGCCAGCGCCACCGGGACAGGGGGCGCCGGTTTCTTT. The genes are TRBV5-1 and TRBJ1-1, with 12 positions matching TRBD1. The CDR3 has 13 amino acids. Germline V CDR1 and CDR2: SGHRS, YFSETQ. The V gene end was trimmed by 7 bases and the J gene end by 13 bases; junction bases not matched to a gene: 11.

The V and J genes are TRBV5-4 and TRBJ1-1; TRBD1 is a possible D gene (6 bases). CDR1 SGHNT and CDR2 YYREEE come from the germline V gene (reference sequence). Trimming shortened V by 2 bases and J by 8 bases, and 10 bases separated the two germline ends. The CDR3 consists of 12 residues. CDR3 residues: CASSFLGTEAFF. As DNA, the CDR3 is TGTGCCAGCAGCTTTCTAGGGACAGAAGCTTTCTTT.

The V call is TRBV7-9, the J call TRBJ2-3, with unresolved D. CDR1 and CDR2 (germline): SEHNR, FQNEAQ (reference sequence). CDR3 length equals 14 residues. The V end was cut by 4 bases, the J end by 1 base, with 9 bases between. The CDR3 sequence: CASSSPGRTDTQYF. The CDR3 DNA reads TGTGCCAGCAGCTCCCCAGGCCGCACAGATACGCAGTATTTT.

The V and J genes are TRBV6-6 and TRBJ2-1, with D possibly matching TRBD2 (7 bases). Germline V gene sequence: CDR1 MNHNY, CDR2 SVGAGI (reference sequence). This CDR3 comprises 15 residues. V was cut by 6 bases and J by 3 bases, with 15 bases left in between. CDR3 sequence reads: CASRTGGSNYNEQFF. The CDR3 bases are TGTGCCAGCAGGACAGGCGGGAGTAACTACAATGAGCAGTTCTTC.

J is TRBJ2-1 and V is TRBV11-3, with D possibly matching TRBD1 (6 bases). The germline V and J ends were trimmed by 4 bases and 7 bases, with 14 bases remaining between them. CDR1 and CDR2 (germline): SGHNT, YENEEA. The CDR3 length is 14 residues. CDR3 in amino acids: CASSSNRAGNEQFF. In DNA form, the CDR3 reads TGTGCCAGCAGCTCGAACAGGGCAGGGAATGAGCAGTTCTTC. The full variable domain, completed using reference TRBV11-3 and TRBJ2-1, is EAGVVQSPRYKIIEKKQPVAFWCNPISGHNTLYWYLQNLGQGPELLIRYENEEAVDDSQLPKDRFSAERLKGVDSTLKIQPAELGDSAVYLCASSSNRAGNEQFFGPGTRLTVL.

The chain uses TRBV11-2 and TRBJ1-1; D gene unclear. Trimming pared 6 bases from V and 5 bases from J, leaving 16 bases between. Per the germline V gene, CDR1 is SGHAT and CDR2 is FQNNGV. This CDR3 comprises 14 residues. In DNA, the CDR3 is TGTGCCAGCAGGTTAACGACTTACTCTACTGAAGCTTTCTTT. It encodes CASRLTTYSTEAFF.

The rearrangement uses TRBV2 and TRBJ2-1; 7 bases agree with TRBD1. The J segment lost 10 bases and the V segment lost 7 bases, leaving 16 bases of the junction unmatched. The CDR3 loop spans 15 amino acids. Looked up from germline, CDR1 is SNHLY and CDR2 is FYNNEI. CDR3 nucleotides: TGTGCCAGCACGGGGTACAGGGGCGGTCGGAGGGAGCAGTTCTTC. It yields the protein CASTGYRGGRREQFF.

This clone showed up many times. The genes are TRBV5-8 and TRBJ2-7, with D perhaps matching TRBD1 (5 bases). The CDR3 has 15 amino acids. From germline, CDR1 is SGHTS and CDR2 YDEGEE. Trimming stripped 4 bases from V and 3 bases from J, with 17 bases between. As DNA, the CDR3 is TGTGCCAGCAGCACAAACAGTGACAGCCACTACGAGCAGTACTTC. It codes for CASSTNSDSHYEQYF.

V and J are TRBV25-1 and TRBJ2-1; D ambiguous. The germline CDR1 and CDR2 sequences are MGHDK and SYGVNS. Trimming shortened V by 1 base and J by 7 bases, and 11 bases separated the two germline ends. This CDR3 has 14 residues. CDR3 in DNA: TGTGCCAGCAGTGAATCTCGGAGCCGGAATGAGCAGTTCTTC. Translating it yields CASSESRSRNEQFF.

The rearrangement joins TRBV5-6 to TRBJ2-7; 9 nucleotides line up with TRBD1. Germline V CDR1 and CDR2: SGHDT, YYEEEE. This CDR3 contains 15 residues. Trimming at V came to 2 bases and at J to 0 bases, leaving 3 bases not matched to a gene. The CDR3 DNA reads as TGTGCCAGCAGCTTTTCGACAGGGGGCTCCTACGAGCAGTACTTC. This codes for CASSFSTGGSYEQYF.

The V gene is TRBV9, the J gene TRBJ2-2; D is perhaps TRBD1 (5 bases). Per germline, CDR1 SGDLS and CDR2 YYNGEE. The length of the CDR3 is 18 residues. Trimming took 3 bases from V and 6 from J, leaving 24 bases between them. The DNA for the CDR3 is TGTGCCAGCAGCGACCCTCTCCTTAGACAGAGTGAAGCCGGGGAGCTGTTTTTT. Translated: CASSDPLLRQSEAGELFF.

The chain carries TRBV29-1 and TRBJ2-7, with 12 positions matching TRBD2. With V trimmed by 3 bases and J by 3 bases, 0 bases remained unmatched. The length of the CDR3 is 13 residues. Germline values: CDR1 SQVTM, CDR2 ANQGSEA. The CDR3 here is CSVETSGSYEQYF. The CDR3 DNA is TGCAGCGTTGAGACTAGCGGGAGCTACGAGCAGTACTTC.

The V and J genes are TRBV28 and TRBJ1-5; 9 positions agree with TRBD1. The CDR3 has 14 amino acids. The germline CDR1 and CDR2 sequences are MDHEN and SYDVKM. V lost 6 bases to trimming and J lost 5 bases; unmatched junction nucleotides: 5. The CDR3 DNA is TGTGCCAGCAGGGGACAGGGCGGAGATCAGCCCCAGCATTTT. It translates to CASRGQGGDQPQHF.

This clone was detected only a few times. The V gene is TRBV29-1, the J gene TRBJ1-1, with D tentatively TRBD1 (5 bases). The CDR3 spans 11 residues. The ends were cut back, 8 bases at V and 4 bases at J, with 11 bases in the middle. Germline V gene data show CDR1 as SQVTM and CDR2 as ANQGSEA. The CDR3 here is CSFRVSTEAFF. CDR3 in DNA: TGCAGCTTCAGGGTGTCCACTGAAGCTTTCTTT.

This clone was counted a few times. The V call is TRBV27, the J call TRBJ2-3, with 9 nucleotides matching TRBD1. The CDR3 is made up of 15 amino acids. Germline V gene lookup returns CDR1 MNHEY and CDR2 SMNVEV (reference sequence). V trimming: 2 bases; J trimming: 4 bases; junction bases outside the gene matches: 4. CDR3 in amino acids: CASSLGTGFPDTQYF. The CDR3 DNA reads TGTGCCAGCAGTTTAGGGACAGGGTTCCCAGATACGCAGTATTTT.

The chain couples TRBV27 to TRBJ2-7; the D gene is possibly TRBD2 (5 bases). Looked up from germline, CDR1 is MNHEY and CDR2 is SMNVEV (reference sequence). This CDR3 comprises 13 residues. V gave up 4 bases and J gave up 9 bases, with 16 bases separating them. The CDR3 nucleotides are TGTGCCAGCAGTTCTTGGAGAGGGCCTGTGCAGTACTTC. This gives the protein CASSSWRGPVQYF.

This chain links TRBV19 with TRBJ2-6; D gene uncertain. The CDR3 spans 16 residues. V lost 8 bases and J lost 0, with 14 bases in between. Germline CDR1 reads LNHDA; CDR2 reads SQIVND (reference sequence). In DNA form, the CDR3 reads TGTGCCAGTGCGTTATTAATAGCCTCTGGGGCCAACGTCCTGACTTTC. Encoded protein: CASALLIASGANVLTF. The full variable domain, rest sourced from reference TRBV19 and TRBJ2-6, is DGGITQSPKYLFRKEGQNVTLSCEQNLNHDAMYWYRQDPGQGLRLIYYSQIVNDFQKGDIAEGYSVSREKKESFPLTVTSAQKNPTAFYLCASALLIASGANVLTFGAGSRLTVL.

The rearrangement links TRBV5-1 to TRBJ2-7; tentative D call: TRBD1 (7 bases). V gave up 5 bases and J gave up 4 bases, with 13 bases separating them. CDR3 size: 13 residues. Germline CDR1 is SGHRS and CDR2 is YFSETQ. The DNA for the CDR3 is TGCGCCAGCAGGGAGGGGGCGCCATACGAGCAGTACTTC. Translating gives CASREGAPYEQYF.